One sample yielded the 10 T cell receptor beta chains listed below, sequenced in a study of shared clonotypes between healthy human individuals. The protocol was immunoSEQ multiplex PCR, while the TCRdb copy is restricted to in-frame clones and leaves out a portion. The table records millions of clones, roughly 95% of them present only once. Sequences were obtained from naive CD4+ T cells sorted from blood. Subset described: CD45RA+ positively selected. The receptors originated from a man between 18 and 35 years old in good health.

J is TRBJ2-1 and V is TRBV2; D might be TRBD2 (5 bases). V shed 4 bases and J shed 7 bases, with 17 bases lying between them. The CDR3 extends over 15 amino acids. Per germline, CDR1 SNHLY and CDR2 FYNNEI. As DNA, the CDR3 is TGTGCCAGCAGTGCCACACGGGGTCTCGTAAATGAGCAGTTCTTC. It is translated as CASSATRGLVNEQFF.

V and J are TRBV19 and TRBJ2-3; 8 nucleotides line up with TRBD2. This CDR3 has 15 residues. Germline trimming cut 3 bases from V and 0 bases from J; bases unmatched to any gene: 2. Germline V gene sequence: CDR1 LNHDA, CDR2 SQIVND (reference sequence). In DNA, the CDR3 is TGTGCCAGTAGTATGGGACTAGGAAGCACAGATACGCAGTATTTT. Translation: CASSMGLGSTDTQYF.

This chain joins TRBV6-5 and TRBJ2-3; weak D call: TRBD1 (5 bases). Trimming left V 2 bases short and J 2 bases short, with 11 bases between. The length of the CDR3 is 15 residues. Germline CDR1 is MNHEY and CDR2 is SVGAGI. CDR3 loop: CASSYGANPTDTQYF. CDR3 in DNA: TGTGCCAGCAGTTACGGGGCAAACCCCACAGATACGCAGTATTTT.

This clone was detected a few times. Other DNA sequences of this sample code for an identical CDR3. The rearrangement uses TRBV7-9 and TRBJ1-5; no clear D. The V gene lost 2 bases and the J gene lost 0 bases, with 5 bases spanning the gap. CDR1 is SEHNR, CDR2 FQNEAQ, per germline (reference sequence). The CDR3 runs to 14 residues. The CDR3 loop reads CASSLSNSNQPQHF. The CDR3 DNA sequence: TGTGCCAGCAGCTTAAGCAATAGCAATCAGCCCCAGCATTTT.

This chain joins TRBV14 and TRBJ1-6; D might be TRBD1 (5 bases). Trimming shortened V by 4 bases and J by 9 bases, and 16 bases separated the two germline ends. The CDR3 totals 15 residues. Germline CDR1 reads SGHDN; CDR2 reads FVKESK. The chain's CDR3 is CASSPIRDAGSPLHF. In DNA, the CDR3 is TGTGCCAGCAGCCCCATACGGGACGCAGGTTCACCCCTCCACTTT. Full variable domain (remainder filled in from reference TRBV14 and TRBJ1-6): EAGVTQFPSHSVIEKGQTVTLRCDPISGHDNLYWYRRVMGKEIKFLLHFVKESKQDESGMPNNRFLAERTGGTYSTLKVQPAELEDSGVYFCASSPIRDAGSPLHFGNGTRLTVT.

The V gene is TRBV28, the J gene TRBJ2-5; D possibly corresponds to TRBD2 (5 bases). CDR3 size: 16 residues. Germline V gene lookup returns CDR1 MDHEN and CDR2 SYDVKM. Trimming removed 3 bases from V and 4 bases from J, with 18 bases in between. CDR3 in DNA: TGTGCCAGCAGTTTCGACTCCCGGGCACTAGGAGAGACCCAGTACTTC. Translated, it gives CASSFDSRALGETQYF.

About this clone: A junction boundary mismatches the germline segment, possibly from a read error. In nucleotides, the CDR3 is TGCGCCAGTAGCTTGAATCCGTCTGGCTACCCGGCGGATACGCAGTATTTT. Its protein product is CASSLNPSGYPADTQYF. V and J are TRBV5-1 and TRBJ2-3; D is unclear. Germline loops: CDR1 SGHRS, CDR2 YFSETQ. The CDR3 sequence is 17 residues long.

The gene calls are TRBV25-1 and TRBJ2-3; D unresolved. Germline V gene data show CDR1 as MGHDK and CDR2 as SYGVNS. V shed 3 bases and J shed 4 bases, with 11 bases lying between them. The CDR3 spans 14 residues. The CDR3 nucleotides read TGTGCCAGCAGTGATCCTTCAGGTCCAGATACGCAGTATTTT. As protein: CASSDPSGPDTQYF.

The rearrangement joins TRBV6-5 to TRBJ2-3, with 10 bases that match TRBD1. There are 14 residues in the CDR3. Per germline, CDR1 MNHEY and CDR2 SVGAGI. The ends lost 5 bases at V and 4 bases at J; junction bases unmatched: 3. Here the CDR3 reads CASSPTGGSDTQYF. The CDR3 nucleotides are TGTGCCAGCAGTCCGACAGGGGGCTCAGATACGCAGTATTTT.

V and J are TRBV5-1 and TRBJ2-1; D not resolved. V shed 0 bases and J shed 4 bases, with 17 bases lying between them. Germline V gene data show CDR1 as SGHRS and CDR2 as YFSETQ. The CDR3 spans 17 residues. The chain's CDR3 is CASSLVLDLKGYNEQFF. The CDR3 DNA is TGCGCCAGCAGCTTGGTTCTTGATTTAAAGGGATACAATGAGCAGTTCTTC.